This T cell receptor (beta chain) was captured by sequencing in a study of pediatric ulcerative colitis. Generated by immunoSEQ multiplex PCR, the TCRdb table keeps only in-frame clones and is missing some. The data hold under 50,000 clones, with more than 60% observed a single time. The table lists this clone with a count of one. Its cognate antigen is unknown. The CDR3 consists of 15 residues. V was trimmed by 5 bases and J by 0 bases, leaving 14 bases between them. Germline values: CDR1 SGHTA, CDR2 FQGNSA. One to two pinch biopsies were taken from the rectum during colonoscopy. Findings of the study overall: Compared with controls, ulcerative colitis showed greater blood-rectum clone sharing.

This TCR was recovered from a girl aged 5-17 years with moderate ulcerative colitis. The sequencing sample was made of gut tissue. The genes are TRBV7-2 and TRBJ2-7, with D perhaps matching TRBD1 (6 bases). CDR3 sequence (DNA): TGTGCCAGCAGCCTTGGGGGCTACAACTCCTACGAGCAGTACTTC. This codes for CASSLGGYNSYEQYF.